Described below is a single T cell receptor beta chain sequence and its context. Its antigen is currently unknown. The same CDR3 is also encoded by other DNA sequences in this sample. The data stem from a study of cytomegalovirus exposure and HLA in healthy donors. Overall study: Genetic ancestry analysis placed approximately 79% of the 300 to 400 donors that were genotyped in the Caucasian-associated cluster.

Germline CDR1 is SGHRS and CDR2 is YFSETQ. The CDR3 is made up of 15 amino acids. J was trimmed by 1 base and V by 3 bases; bases with no gene match: 1. Findings and caveats of the study: Cytomegalovirus association was listed for about 180 TCR beta chains. Some V segments, TRBV6-2 and TRBV6-3 among them, were indistinguishable and were therefore excluded. For most subjects, TCR beta sequences were reported to predict HLA-A and HLA-B alleles with accuracy.

It was with 60 Vbeta and 13 Jbeta primers that the PCR ran. Clones were read by immunoSEQ multiplex PCR, and TCRdb kept only the in-frame ones, dropping some. The table has 200,000 to 250,000 clones, around four fifths seen once. The chain carries TRBV5-1 and TRBJ2-7, with 13 nucleotides matching TRBD2. This receptor was taken from a boy younger than 10 in good health and CMV-seronegative. Material: PBMCs. The CDR3 DNA reads as TGCGCCAGCAGCTCACTAGCGGGAGGGTCCTACGAGCAGTACTTC. It yields the protein CASSSLAGGSYEQYF.